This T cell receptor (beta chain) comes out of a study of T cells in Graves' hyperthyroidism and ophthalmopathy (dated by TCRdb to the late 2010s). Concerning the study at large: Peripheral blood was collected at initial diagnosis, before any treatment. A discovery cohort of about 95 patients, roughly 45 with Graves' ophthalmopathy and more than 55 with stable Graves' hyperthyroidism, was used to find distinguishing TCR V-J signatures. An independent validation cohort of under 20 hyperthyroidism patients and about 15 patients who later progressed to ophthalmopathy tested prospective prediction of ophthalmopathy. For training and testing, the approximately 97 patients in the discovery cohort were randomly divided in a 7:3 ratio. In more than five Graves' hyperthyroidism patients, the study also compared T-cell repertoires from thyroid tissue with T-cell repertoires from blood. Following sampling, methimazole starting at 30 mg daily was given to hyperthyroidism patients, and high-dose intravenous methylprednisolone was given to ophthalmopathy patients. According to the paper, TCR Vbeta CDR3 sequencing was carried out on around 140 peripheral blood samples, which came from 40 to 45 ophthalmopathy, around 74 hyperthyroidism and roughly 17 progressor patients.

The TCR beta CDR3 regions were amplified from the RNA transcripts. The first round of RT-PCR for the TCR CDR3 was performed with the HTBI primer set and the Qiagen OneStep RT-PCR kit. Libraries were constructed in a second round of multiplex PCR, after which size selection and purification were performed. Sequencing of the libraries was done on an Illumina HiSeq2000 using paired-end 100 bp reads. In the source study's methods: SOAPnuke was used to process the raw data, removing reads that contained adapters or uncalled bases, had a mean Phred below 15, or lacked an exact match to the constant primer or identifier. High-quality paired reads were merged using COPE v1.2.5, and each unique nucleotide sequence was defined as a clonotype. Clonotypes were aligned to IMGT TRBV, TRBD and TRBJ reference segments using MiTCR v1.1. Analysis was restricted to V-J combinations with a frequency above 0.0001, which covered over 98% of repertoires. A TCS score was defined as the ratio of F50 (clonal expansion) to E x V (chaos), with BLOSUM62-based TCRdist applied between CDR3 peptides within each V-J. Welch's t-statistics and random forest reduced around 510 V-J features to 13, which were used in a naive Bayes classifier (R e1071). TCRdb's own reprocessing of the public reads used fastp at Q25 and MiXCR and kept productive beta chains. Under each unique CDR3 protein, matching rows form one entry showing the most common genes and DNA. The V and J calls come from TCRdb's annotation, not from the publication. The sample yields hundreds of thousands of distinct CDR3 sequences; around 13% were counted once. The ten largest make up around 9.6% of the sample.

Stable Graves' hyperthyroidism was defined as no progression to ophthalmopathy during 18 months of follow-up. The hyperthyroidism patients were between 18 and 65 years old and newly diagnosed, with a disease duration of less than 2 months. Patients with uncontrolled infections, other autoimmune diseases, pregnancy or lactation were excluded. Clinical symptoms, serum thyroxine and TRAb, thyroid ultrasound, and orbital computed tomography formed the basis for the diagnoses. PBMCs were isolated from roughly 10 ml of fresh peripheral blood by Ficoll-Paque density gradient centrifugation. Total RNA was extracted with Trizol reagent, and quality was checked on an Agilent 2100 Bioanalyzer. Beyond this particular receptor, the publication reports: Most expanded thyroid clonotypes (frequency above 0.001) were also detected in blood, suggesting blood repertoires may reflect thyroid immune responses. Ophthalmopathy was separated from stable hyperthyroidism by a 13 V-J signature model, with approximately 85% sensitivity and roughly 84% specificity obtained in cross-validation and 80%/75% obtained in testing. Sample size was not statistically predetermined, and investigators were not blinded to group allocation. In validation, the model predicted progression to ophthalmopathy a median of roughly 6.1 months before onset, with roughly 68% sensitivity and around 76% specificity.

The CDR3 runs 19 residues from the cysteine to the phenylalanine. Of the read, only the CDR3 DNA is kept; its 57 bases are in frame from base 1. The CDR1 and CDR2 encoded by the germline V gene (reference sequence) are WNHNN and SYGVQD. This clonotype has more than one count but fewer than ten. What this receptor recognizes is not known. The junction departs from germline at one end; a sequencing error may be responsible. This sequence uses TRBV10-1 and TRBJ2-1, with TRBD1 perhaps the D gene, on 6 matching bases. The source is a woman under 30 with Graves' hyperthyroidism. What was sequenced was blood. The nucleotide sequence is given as TGCACCAGCAGTGAGTCTGCCCTCGGTAAGGACAGCTCCTACAATGAGCAGTTCTTC. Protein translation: CTSSESALGKDSSYNEQFF.